This T cell receptor beta chain is drawn from a study of T-cell reconstitution after alpha-beta-depleted transplantation in children. Findings and limits, study-wide: Recipient T cells and thymic progenitors that survived gave rise to the high TCRbeta diversity observed at day 60 in some patients.

V was trimmed by 4 bases and J by 3 bases, leaving 10 bases between them. Germline V CDR1 and CDR2: SQVTM, ANQGSEA. This CDR3 spans 12 amino acids. A library of TCRbeta sequences, prepared with unique molecular identifiers, was generated. From the PCR reads, TCRdb called clonotypes with MiXCR, one entry per CDR3 protein. The data contain hundreds of thousands of distinct CDR3 sequences, about an eighth of them singletons. To note about this clonotype: The antigen remains unidentified.

This TCR came from a male patient between 5 and 17 years old who had a stem cell transplant for acute myeloid leukemia, so the T cells may come from the graft donor. This chain joins TRBV29-1 and TRBJ2-7; D is possibly TRBD1 (6 bases). The sample consisted of PBMCs, mostly from graft donor cells, taken 360 days after TCRalphabeta/CD19-depleted stem cell transplant. The CDR3 loop reads CSVVTGLYEQYF. CDR3 nucleotides: TGCAGCGTTGTAACAGGGCTCTACGAGCAGTACTTC.